A single sample gave rise to the 25 T cell receptor beta chains below, sequenced in a study of blood T cell repertoires in COVID-19. Sequencing used immunoSEQ multiplex PCR; TCRdb keeps in-frame clones, though not all of them. The profile shows hundreds of thousands of clones, roughly 90% of them singletons. Source material: peripheral blood. These receptors all come from a woman aged 25 to 39 with COVID-19, enrolled during active disease.

The chain has TRBV6-1 and TRBJ1-2; 9 bases line up with TRBD1. This CDR3 contains 14 residues. Germline V CDR1 and CDR2: MNHNS, SASEGT. Unmatched junction bases numbered 8, after V lost 2 bases and J lost 10 bases. The CDR3 DNA reads as TGTGCCAGCAGTGAACGTACAGGGGGCGCTGACTACACCTTC. Its translation is CASSERTGGADYTF.

The V and J genes are TRBV4-1 and TRBJ2-7; D might be TRBD1 (6 bases). Germline V gives CDR1 MGHRA, CDR2 YSYEKL. V was clipped by 1 base and J by 6 bases, with 19 bases between them. CDR3 size: 16 residues. The CDR3 nucleotides read TGCGCCAGCAGCCAAGGAATCCCACAGGGTCGGCTCGAGCAGTACGTC. This codes for CASSQGIPQGRLEQYV.

The V call is TRBV14, the J call TRBJ2-1, with D possibly being TRBD2 (6 bases). The CDR3 has 14 residues. Germline lookup yields CDR1 SGHDN and CDR2 FVKESK. V was pared by 1 base and J by 7 bases, with 11 bases between. The CDR3 protein is CASSQALSGNEQFF. CDR3 DNA: TGTGCCAGCAGCCAAGCCCTTAGCGGAAATGAGCAGTTCTTC.

This sequence joins TRBV9 and TRBJ2-2; D not resolved. Per germline, CDR1 SGDLS and CDR2 YYNGEE. The CDR3 has 14 amino acids. V lost 0 bases, J lost 7 bases, and 10 bases lay in between. CDR3 coding DNA: TGTGCCAGCAGCGTAGATCCTGAGGTCGGGGAGCTGTTTTTT. This translates into CASSVDPEVGELFF.

The chain couples TRBV7-8 to TRBJ2-2, with a tentative D call TRBD1 (6 bases). CDR3 length equals 16 residues. CDR1 SGHVS and CDR2 FQNEAQ come from the germline V gene. The V and J ends lost 1 base and 5 bases respectively, with 14 bases between them. CDR3 in amino acids: CASSLVTGLQTGELFF. The CDR3 nucleotides are TGTGCCAGCAGCTTAGTGACAGGCTTACAGACCGGGGAGCTGTTTTTT.

CDR3 in amino acids: CASITGANTGELFF. CDR3 nucleotides: TGTGCCAGCATCACAGGGGCGAACACCGGGGAGCTGTTTTTT. The gene calls are TRBV28 and TRBJ2-2; 7 bases are shared with TRBD1. Trimming at V came to 7 bases and at J to 0 bases, leaving 2 bases not matched to a gene. Germline V gene data show CDR1 as MDHEN and CDR2 as SYDVKM. The CDR3 runs to 14 residues.

This chain connects TRBV27 to TRBJ1-5, with a possible D match to TRBD1 (6 bases). Germline V gene sequence: CDR1 MNHEY, CDR2 SMNVEV (reference sequence). V gave up 5 bases and J gave up 4 bases, with 12 bases separating them. This CDR3 contains 14 residues. CDR3 loop: CASSPQGLNQPQHF. As DNA, the CDR3 is TGTGCCAGCAGTCCTCAGGGGTTGAATCAGCCCCAGCATTTT.

Here the CDR3 reads CASSLRSSGTGVYEQYV. In DNA form, the CDR3 reads TGTGCCAGCAGCTTACGATCCTCCGGGACAGGGGTTTACGAGCAGTACGTC. The chain couples TRBV7-9 to TRBJ2-7, with 10 bases lining up with TRBD1. CDR1 is SEHNR and CDR2 is FQNEAQ in the germline V gene (reference sequence). J lost 4 bases, V lost 2 bases, and 11 bases had no gene match. This CDR3 has 17 amino acids.

This chain connects TRBV5-4 to TRBJ1-5; D not certain. The V end lost 0 bases, the J end lost 0 bases, and 7 bases lay between the germline ends. This CDR3 has 15 amino acids. The germline CDR1 and CDR2 sequences are SGHNT and YYREEE (reference sequence). The CDR3 here is CASSLVYYSNQPQHF. The CDR3 coding sequence is TGTGCCAGCAGCTTGGTGTACTATAGCAATCAGCCCCAGCATTTT.

V is TRBV3-1 (or the pseudogene TRBV3-2) and J is TRBJ1-6, with 8 positions matching TRBD1. This CDR3 contains 14 residues. Germline V gene sequence: CDR1 LGHDT, CDR2 YNNKEL (reference sequence). J lost 10 bases, V lost 4 bases, and 6 bases had no gene match. In nucleotides, the CDR3 is TGTGCCAGCAGCCGAACAGGGGGAGAGTCACCCCTCCACTTT. This translates into CASSRTGGESPLHF.

The chain is built from TRBV6-5 and TRBJ2-7, with D perhaps TRBD1 (5 bases). Per the germline V gene, CDR1 is MNHEY and CDR2 is SVGAGI. Trimming shortened V by 5 bases and J by 0 bases, and 11 bases separated the two germline ends. CDR3 length: 14 amino acids. The CDR3 loop is CASSQPGISYEQYF. The DNA for the CDR3 is TGTGCCAGCAGTCAACCAGGGATCTCCTACGAGCAGTACTTC.

Here the CDR3 DNA reads TGTGCCAGCAGCTTTTCCGAGAGGGACGAGCAGTACTTC. Translating gives CASSFSERDEQYF. The rearrangement uses TRBV5-4 and TRBJ2-7; D possibly corresponds to TRBD2 (5 bases). CDR3 length: 13 residues. V was clipped by 2 bases and J by 5 bases, with 11 bases between them. The V gene's germline CDR1 is SGHNT and CDR2 YYREEE (reference sequence).

The chain uses TRBV5-6 and TRBJ1-1; perhaps TRBD1 as D (6 bases). V was shortened by 9 bases and J by 2 bases, with 14 bases between the two germline ends. This CDR3 is built from 13 residues. Germline V gene sequence: CDR1 SGHDT, CDR2 YYEEEE. The CDR3 DNA follows: TGTGCCACAAGGCTGGGGGCAAACACTGAAGCTTTCTTT. Its translation is CATRLGANTEAFF.

The chain links TRBV28 to TRBJ1-6; TRBD1 agrees at 8 bases. Germline-derived CDR1 and CDR2 are MDHEN and SYDVKM. CDR3 length equals 15 residues. Losses at the gene ends were 3 bases for V and 10 bases for J; bases not matched to a gene: 8. Here the CDR3 DNA reads TGTGCCAGCAGTTTCAACACAGGGGGTGGCTCACCCCTCCACTTT. Amino acid sequence: CASSFNTGGGSPLHF.

The genes are TRBV2 and TRBJ1-6; 8 positions match TRBD1. The germline V gene has CDR1 SNHLY and CDR2 FYNNEI. The CDR3 loop spans 13 amino acids. V trimming: 10 bases; J trimming: 6 bases; junction bases outside the gene matches: 5. In DNA form, the CDR3 reads TGTGCCATCCGGCAGGGGGCTAATTCACCCCTCCACTTT. Its protein product is CAIRQGANSPLHF.

The chain recombines TRBV9 with TRBJ1-6, with D hard to call. CDR3 length: 14 residues. CDR1 and CDR2 (germline): SGDLS, YYNGEE. V was clipped by 3 bases and J by 3 bases, with 7 bases between them. As DNA, the CDR3 is TGTGCCAGCAGCGCCGGAGGCTATAATTCACCCCTCCACTTT. This codes for CASSAGGYNSPLHF. Full variable domain (missing parts from reference TRBV9 and TRBJ1-6): DSGVTQTPKHLITATGQRVTLRCSPRSGDLSVYWYQQSLDQGLQFLIQYYNGEERAKGNILERFSAQQFPDLHSELNLSSLELGDSALYFCASSAGGYNSPLHFGNGTRLTVT.

The chain carries TRBV5-4 and TRBJ2-3; D is possibly TRBD2 (6 bases). Germline V gene sequence: CDR1 SGHNT, CDR2 YYREEE (reference sequence). The CDR3 is 17 amino acids. V lost 3 bases to trimming and J lost 2 bases, with 19 bases between them. The DNA for the CDR3 is TGTGCCAGCAGCTGGGGTGGGACTGGGATTCTCACAGATACGCAGTATTTT. It yields the protein CASSWGGTGILTDTQYF.

The chain links TRBV29-1 to TRBJ1-1, with a tentative D call TRBD1 (5 bases). V was trimmed by 7 bases and J by 10 bases, leaving 16 bases between them. The germline V gene encodes CDR1 SQVTM and CDR2 ANQGSEA. The CDR3 contains 11 residues. The CDR3 reads CSGIVGGIAFF. The CDR3 region has the DNA TGCAGCGGTATTGTGGGGGGAATAGCTTTCTTT.

In its sample, this clone was seen a few times. The chain recombines TRBV28 with TRBJ1-2; no clear D gene. V lost 5 bases, J lost 0 bases, and 10 bases lay in between. This CDR3 is 14 amino acids long. The V gene's germline CDR1 is MDHEN and CDR2 SYDVKM. The CDR3 reads CASSQTGANYGYTF. CDR3 sequence (DNA): TGTGCCAGCAGTCAGACGGGAGCTAACTATGGCTACACCTTC.

The rearrangement uses TRBV15 and TRBJ1-4; TRBD1 aligns across 7 bases. This CDR3 has 20 amino acids. In germline, CDR1 is LNHNV, CDR2 YYDKDF (reference sequence). J gave up 0 bases and V 4 bases, and 17 bases lay outside the gene matches. The chain's CDR3 is CATSKPLPGGWRATNEKLFF. The CDR3, as DNA: TGTGCCACCAGCAAACCATTGCCAGGGGGTTGGAGGGCAACTAATGAAAAACTGTTTTTT. The complete variable domain, with remaining parts taken from reference TRBV15 and TRBJ1-4, reads DAMVIQNPRYQVTQFGKPVTLSCSQTLNHNVMYWYQQKSSQAPKLLFHYYDKDFNNEADTPDNFQSRRPNTSFCFLDIRSPGLGDTAMYLCATSKPLPGGWRATNEKLFFGSGTQLSVL.

The chain couples TRBV2 to TRBJ2-7; D uncertain. The CDR3 is made up of 12 amino acids. The germline CDR1 and CDR2 sequences are SNHLY and FYNNEI. V gave up 6 bases and J gave up 4 bases, with 10 bases separating them. CDR3 DNA sequence: TGTGCCAGCAGGGAAACATTATACGAGCAGTACGTC. This sequence encodes CASRETLYEQYV.

The chain has TRBV28 and TRBJ2-7, with 7 bases fitting TRBD1. Germline trimming cut 6 bases from V and 7 bases from J; bases unmatched to any gene: 12. The CDR3 is 14 amino acids. The V gene's germline CDR1 is MDHEN and CDR2 SYDVKM. The CDR3, as DNA: TGTGCCAGCAGCCTGACAGGGCAATCGGTGGAGCAGTACTTC. Translated, it gives CASSLTGQSVEQYF.

The chain has TRBV4-1 and TRBJ2-7; D might be TRBD1 (6 bases). V lost 4 bases, J lost 1 base, and 14 bases lay in between. The CDR3 runs 15 residues. Germline values: CDR1 MGHRA, CDR2 YSYEKL. CDR3 bases: TGCGCCAGCAGCCGGTCGAACAGGGATTCCTACGAGCAGTACTTC. Its translation: CASSRSNRDSYEQYF.

The V gene is TRBV7-2, the J gene TRBJ2-7; D not certain. In germline, CDR1 is SGHTA, CDR2 FQGNSA. The CDR3 contains 14 residues. V was pared by 1 base and J by 0 bases, with 7 bases between. As DNA, the CDR3 is TGTGCCAGCAGCTTAGTGGCCAGCTCCTACGAGCAGTACGTC. This sequence encodes CASSLVASSYEQYV.

The chain recombines TRBV29-1 with TRBJ1-1; 8 bases are a match to TRBD1. Germline V CDR1 and CDR2: SQVTM, ANQGSEA. The CDR3 loop spans 16 amino acids. V shed 2 bases, J shed 10 bases, and the junction held 18 bases outside the gene matches. CDR3 in DNA: TGCAGCGTTGAACAGGGGGCCTACCCCTACCCTGTGCCAGCTTTCTTT. Amino acids: CSVEQGAYPYPVPAFF.